This T cell receptor (beta chain) stems from a study of T cell responses to AZD1222 COVID-19 vaccine. General study results and limits: Just a handful of people given AZD1222 tested seropositive at baseline. Reports indicate that nearly half of spike-specific TCRs are directed at unmutated variant regions. Clonal diversity may have been underestimated, and the donors were mostly white British, with more females than males.

Notes on this clone: Its target is not known.

The germline gives CDR1 LNHDA, CDR2 SQIVND (reference sequence). CDR3 length: 14 amino acids. Trimming removed 7 bases from V and 3 bases from J; junction bases left unmatched: 6. Using immunoSEQ multiplex PCR, the repertoire was profiled, and TCRdb retains in-frame clones only, with some absent. Here the sample spans about 100,000 clones, 87% being singletons. The clonotype was recovered from an adult who received the AZD1222 COVID-19 vaccine. The source material was peripheral blood, sampled 28 days after the second AZD1222 dose. V is TRBV19 and J is TRBJ2-1; TRBD1 agrees at 7 bases. CDR3 DNA: TGTGCCAGTACCCCCGGGACAGACTACAATGAGCAGTTCTTC. Amino acids: CASTPGTDYNEQFF.